This TCR beta chain is from a study of cytomegalovirus exposure and HLA in healthy donors. The PCR made use of 60 Vbeta and 13 Jbeta primers. The protocol was immunoSEQ multiplex PCR, while the TCRdb copy is restricted to in-frame clones and leaves out a portion. The sample includes some 170,000 clones, approximately 70% of them seen just once. The CDR3 is made up of 14 amino acids. V lost 3 bases and J 6 bases, leaving 14 bases between the germline ends. Germline CDR1 MNHNS, CDR2 SASEGT. The chain is built from TRBV6-1 and TRBJ1-2; D call uncertain. Sequencing input: PBMCs. This TCR derives from a human donor in good health. The CDR3 spells CASSEVSRADGYTF. The CDR3, as DNA: TGTGCCAGCAGTGAGGTGTCGAGAGCTGATGGCTACACCTTC.